The present TCR beta chain was sequenced within a study of cytomegalovirus exposure and HLA in healthy donors. TCRdb's table, derived via immunoSEQ multiplex PCR, lists solely in-frame clones and lacks some. Of approximately 97,000 clones in the sample, about 95% were seen once. The CDR3 contains 16 residues. V shed 1 base and J 2 bases; nucleotides not matched to a gene: 8. Germline CDR1 is SGHTA and CDR2 is FQGNSA. The receptor's source is a woman aged 18 to 35 in good health and CMV-seronegative. The specimen sequenced was PBMCs. The genes are TRBV7-2 and TRBJ2-7; TRBD1 matches at 7 bases. The CDR3 here is CASSLDDRVGTYEQYF. The DNA for the CDR3 is TGTGCCAGCAGCTTAGACGACAGGGTTGGCACCTACGAGCAGTACTTC.